This is a list of T cell receptor beta chains from one sample in a study of OX40 agonist ivuxolimab in advanced cancers. Profiled with immunoSEQ multiplex PCR; TCRdb holds only in-frame clones, not every one. The profile shows around 67,000 clones, roughly 87% of them singletons. This material consisted of CD4+ or CD8+ T cells sorted from blood, taken in a trial of the OX40 agonist ivuxolimab. The receptors come from an adult with an advanced solid tumor such as melanoma, head and neck, liver or kidney cancer. CDR3s include the opening cysteine and the closing phenylalanine or tryptophan. Each record gives: D gene, V gene, J gene, clone size, CDR3 DNA, CDR3 protein. D genes are given only for firm matches. Size tells how often a clone was seen (once, few, many) or the class of an expanded clone, and some rows leave it out.

D gene: -; V gene: TRBV6-4; J gene: TRBJ1-1; clone size: -; CDR3 DNA: TGTGCCAGCAGACTGACAGGGAACACTGAAGCTTTCTTT; CDR3 protein: CASRLTGNTEAFF
D gene: -; V gene: TRBV5-1; J gene: TRBJ2-2; clone size: once; CDR3 DNA: TGCGCCAGCAGCTCCAACACCGGGGAGCTGTTTTTT; CDR3 protein: CASSSNTGELFF
D gene: -; V gene: TRBV7-2; J gene: TRBJ1-1; clone size: -; CDR3 DNA: TGTGCCAGCAGCTTCCCCCGGGCTAGCACTGAAGCTTTCTTT; CDR3 protein: CASSFPRASTEAFF
D gene: TRBD1; V gene: TRBV5-1; J gene: TRBJ2-7; clone size: -; CDR3 DNA: TGCGCCAGCAGCTTCGGGACAGGGACCTACGAGCAGTACTTC; CDR3 protein: CASSFGTGTYEQYF
D gene: -; V gene: TRBV6-5; J gene: TRBJ1-1; clone size: -; CDR3 DNA: TGTGCCAGCAGTTACTTAACTGCGGGGGCTAAAGCTTTCTTT; CDR3 protein: CASSYLTAGAKAFF
D gene: -; V gene: TRBV9; J gene: TRBJ1-4; clone size: -; CDR3 DNA: TGTGCCAGCAGCGTAGGGGGTCAGGGTAATGAAAAACTGTTTTTT; CDR3 protein: CASSVGGQGNEKLFF
D gene: -; V gene: TRBV30; J gene: TRBJ1-5; clone size: -; CDR3 DNA: TGTGCCTGGAGTGTCTCCCCTGATCAGCCCCAGCATTTT; CDR3 protein: CAWSVSPDQPQHF
D gene: TRBD2; V gene: TRBV5-1; J gene: TRBJ2-3; clone size: -; CDR3 DNA: TGCGCCAGCAGCTTTACTAGCGGGGGGACAGATACGCAGTATTTT; CDR3 protein: CASSFTSGGTDTQYF
D gene: TRBD2; V gene: TRBV28; J gene: TRBJ2-7; clone size: -; CDR3 DNA: TGTGCCAGCAGTTTGTCGGGGGGGCGGTGGGAGCAGTACTTC; CDR3 protein: CASSLSGGRWEQYF
D gene: -; V gene: TRBV30; J gene: TRBJ2-1; clone size: -; CDR3 DNA: TGTGCCTGGATGACTAGTTACCTAAACAATGAGCAGTTCTTC; CDR3 protein: CAWMTSYLNNEQFF
D gene: TRBD1; V gene: TRBV7-2; J gene: TRBJ2-4; clone size: -; CDR3 DNA: TGTGCCAGCAGCAGGGGACAGCCTGCGGACATTCAGTACTTC; CDR3 protein: CASSRGQPADIQYF
D gene: TRBD1; V gene: TRBV5-4; J gene: TRBJ2-5; clone size: -; CDR3 DNA: TGTGCCAGCAGCTGGGGACAGGGATTCGGGGAGACCCAGTACTTC; CDR3 protein: CASSWGQGFGETQYF
D gene: TRBD1; V gene: TRBV5-3; J gene: TRBJ1-1; clone size: -; CDR3 DNA: TGTGCCAGAAGCTTGGTGACAGGGGGATCTGTTGAAGCTTTCTTT; CDR3 protein: CARSLVTGGSVEAFF
D gene: TRBD2; V gene: TRBV15; J gene: TRBJ2-7; clone size: -; CDR3 DNA: TGTGCCACCAGCAGAGATCCGGGAGGTTTGTCCGAGCAGTACTTC; CDR3 protein: CATSRDPGGLSEQYF
D gene: TRBD1; V gene: TRBV28; J gene: TRBJ2-2; clone size: -; CDR3 DNA: TGTGCCAGCAGTTCCTCGACAGGGTGGAGTCCCGGGGAGCTGTTTTTT; CDR3 protein: CASSSSTGWSPGELFF
D gene: -; V gene: TRBV7-2; J gene: TRBJ1-2; clone size: -; CDR3 DNA: TGTGCCAGCAGCTTAGATACAGGTGGCGGCTACACCTTC; CDR3 protein: CASSLDTGGGYTF
D gene: -; V gene: TRBV5-6; J gene: TRBJ1-3; clone size: -; CDR3 DNA: TGTGCCAGCAGCATGGACTGGAGCTCTGGAAACACCATATATTTT; CDR3 protein: CASSMDWSSGNTIYF
D gene: -; V gene: TRBV7-7; J gene: TRBJ1-1; clone size: -; CDR3 DNA: TGTGCTAGCAGCTTAGGAAGATTGAAAGCTTTCTTT; CDR3 protein: CASSLGRLKAFF
D gene: -; V gene: TRBV19; J gene: TRBJ1-3; clone size: -; CDR3 DNA: TGTGCCAGTAGAACTCCGGGGACGGTCTCTGGAAACACCATATATTTT; CDR3 protein: CASRTPGTVSGNTIYF
D gene: -; V gene: TRBV5-4; J gene: TRBJ2-5; clone size: -; CDR3 DNA: TGTGCCAGCAGCCCCCCGAAGGATCTTGAGACCCAGTACTTC; CDR3 protein: CASSPPKDLETQYF
D gene: -; V gene: TRBV4-1; J gene: TRBJ1-2; clone size: -; CDR3 DNA: TGCGCCAGCAGCCAAGCCTACAGGGTGGGAGGCTATGGCTACACCTTC; CDR3 protein: CASSQAYRVGGYGYTF
D gene: -; V gene: TRBV28; J gene: TRBJ1-4; clone size: -; CDR3 DNA: TGTGCCAGCAGTTCAAGACAGGTCGCAGATGAAAAGCTGTTTTTT; CDR3 protein: CASSSRQVADEKLFF
D gene: -; V gene: TRBV4-3; J gene: TRBJ2-3; clone size: -; CDR3 DNA: TGCGCCAGCAGCCAAGATGCCAGGGACACAGATACGCAGTATTTT; CDR3 protein: CASSQDARDTDTQYF
D gene: TRBD2; V gene: TRBV27; J gene: TRBJ2-7; clone size: -; CDR3 DNA: TGTGCCAGCAGTTTAACCACTCTGCGGGAGGGATCCTACGAGCAGTACTTC; CDR3 protein: CASSLTTLREGSYEQYF
D gene: TRBD1; V gene: TRBV9; J gene: TRBJ2-7; clone size: -; CDR3 DNA: TGTGCCAGCAGCTTAGGACAGGGGTCCTACGAGCAGTACTTC; CDR3 protein: CASSLGQGSYEQYF
D gene: TRBD1; V gene: TRBV7-3; J gene: TRBJ1-1; clone size: once; CDR3 DNA: TGTGCCAGCAGCCCCCTTGACAGGGAAGAAGCTTTCTTT; CDR3 protein: CASSPLDREEAFF
D gene: -; V gene: TRBV11-3; J gene: TRBJ1-2; clone size: -; CDR3 DNA: TGTGCCAGCAGCTTGGGGACACGCGGCTACACCTTC; CDR3 protein: CASSLGTRGYTF
D gene: TRBD1; V gene: TRBV18; J gene: TRBJ1-6; clone size: -; CDR3 DNA: TGTGCCAGCTCACCAGACTCGACAGGGAGAAATTCACCCCTCCACTTT; CDR3 protein: CASSPDSTGRNSPLHF
D gene: TRBD1; V gene: TRBV7-9; J gene: TRBJ2-2; clone size: once; CDR3 DNA: TGTGCCAGCAGGAGGGACAGGGAGACCGGGGAGCTGTTTTTT; CDR3 protein: CASRRDRETGELFF
D gene: -; V gene: TRBV5-1; J gene: TRBJ2-3; clone size: -; CDR3 DNA: TGCGCCAGCAGCCCGGACAGTCTTAGCACAGATACGCAGTATTTT; CDR3 protein: CASSPDSLSTDTQYF
D gene: -; V gene: TRBV5-5; J gene: TRBJ2-7; clone size: -; CDR3 DNA: TGTGCCAGCAGCTTTTTATCCGCCTACGAGCAGTACTTC; CDR3 protein: CASSFLSAYEQYF
D gene: TRBD1; V gene: TRBV2; J gene: TRBJ1-4; clone size: -; CDR3 DNA: TGTGCCAGCAGTAGCAGGGGGCGGGGTGAAAAACTGTTTTTT; CDR3 protein: CASSSRGRGEKLFF
D gene: -; V gene: TRBV18; J gene: TRBJ2-2; clone size: few; CDR3 DNA: TGTGCCAGCTCACCGGTGGGGCTCAACACCGGGGAGCTGTTTTTT; CDR3 protein: CASSPVGLNTGELFF
D gene: -; V gene: TRBV5-1; J gene: TRBJ2-2; clone size: -; CDR3 DNA: TGCGCCAGCAGCATCGGGACACCGAACACCGGGGAGCTGTTTTTT; CDR3 protein: CASSIGTPNTGELFF
D gene: -; V gene: TRBV7-8; J gene: TRBJ1-3; clone size: -; CDR3 DNA: TGTGCCAGCAGCTTATACAGTCCAGGGCCCGACTCTGGAAACACCATATATTTT; CDR3 protein: CASSLYSPGPDSGNTIYF
D gene: TRBD2; V gene: TRBV11-3; J gene: TRBJ2-7; clone size: few; CDR3 DNA: TGTGCCAGCAGCCCCGGGACTAGCGGGAGCTACGAGCAGTACTTC; CDR3 protein: CASSPGTSGSYEQYF
D gene: -; V gene: TRBV27; J gene: TRBJ2-1; clone size: -; CDR3 DNA: TGTGCCAGCAGTTTTCAGGCAAGCGGGACATCCTACAATGAGCAGTTCTTC; CDR3 protein: CASSFQASGTSYNEQFF
D gene: -; V gene: TRBV5-6; J gene: TRBJ2-3; clone size: -; CDR3 DNA: TGTGCCAGCAGCTTGTCGGTTGGGGCTGGGAGAAGCACAGATACGCAGTATTTT; CDR3 protein: CASSLSVGAGRSTDTQYF
D gene: -; V gene: TRBV25-1; J gene: TRBJ2-7; clone size: -; CDR3 DNA: TGTGCCAGCAGTCTAGGGGGCTACGAGCAGTACTTC; CDR3 protein: CASSLGGYEQYF
D gene: -; V gene: TRBV29-1; J gene: TRBJ1-5; clone size: -; CDR3 DNA: TGCAGCGTTGGGGGGGGTAGCAATCAGCCCCAGCATTTT; CDR3 protein: CSVGGGSNQPQHF
D gene: -; V gene: TRBV7-2; J gene: TRBJ2-2; clone size: once; CDR3 DNA: TGTGCCAGCATCCCCCAAGCCGGGGAGCTGTTTTTT; CDR3 protein: CASIPQAGELFF
D gene: -; V gene: TRBV4-3; J gene: TRBJ2-4; clone size: -; CDR3 DNA: TGCGCCAGCAGCCAAGAGACGATGGGCATTCAGTACTTC; CDR3 protein: CASSQETMGIQYF
D gene: TRBD2; V gene: TRBV9; J gene: TRBJ2-1; clone size: -; CDR3 DNA: TGTGCCAGCAGCGTAGCTTTGGCTAGCGGGAGGAATGAGCAGTTCTTC; CDR3 protein: CASSVALASGRNEQFF
D gene: TRBD1; V gene: TRBV4-3; J gene: TRBJ1-1; clone size: -; CDR3 DNA: TGCGCCAGCAGCCATTCAGGGGGCGGGGGGTCGAACACTGAAGCTTTCTTT; CDR3 protein: CASSHSGGGGSNTEAFF
D gene: -; V gene: TRBV11-1; J gene: TRBJ1-1; clone size: many; CDR3 DNA: TGTGCCAGCAGCCCAGTCCTGAACACTGAAGCTTTCTTT; CDR3 protein: CASSPVLNTEAFF
D gene: -; V gene: TRBV5-4; J gene: TRBJ2-7; clone size: -; CDR3 DNA: TGTGCCAGCAGCTTGGATAAAGAAGCAAGTTCCTACGAGCAGTACTTC; CDR3 protein: CASSLDKEASSYEQYF
D gene: TRBD1; V gene: TRBV14; J gene: TRBJ2-2; clone size: -; CDR3 DNA: TGTGCCAGCAGCCTCCTACAGGGGGCTTACACCGGGGAGCTGTTTTTT; CDR3 protein: CASSLLQGAYTGELFF
D gene: TRBD1; V gene: TRBV27; J gene: TRBJ1-1; clone size: -; CDR3 DNA: TGTGCCAGCAGTTTAGGATCCTTAGGGACAGGGGTCCACACTGAAGCTTTCTTT; CDR3 protein: CASSLGSLGTGVHTEAFF
D gene: -; V gene: TRBV5-6; J gene: TRBJ2-4; clone size: -; CDR3 DNA: TGTGCCAGCAGCTTGGCCTCAGTCTTAGCCAAAAACATTCAGTACTTC; CDR3 protein: CASSLASVLAKNIQYF
D gene: -; V gene: TRBV7-2; J gene: TRBJ1-1; clone size: -; CDR3 DNA: TGTGCCAGCAGCTCCATCCTGCGTCGGGGGAACACTGAAGCTTTCTTT; CDR3 protein: CASSSILRRGNTEAFF
D gene: -; V gene: TRBV27; J gene: TRBJ2-7; clone size: -; CDR3 DNA: TGTGCCAGCAGTCCGCGGCCCCAGGCGGAGTGGGAGCAGTACTTC; CDR3 protein: CASSPRPQAEWEQYF
D gene: -; V gene: TRBV10-3; J gene: TRBJ2-7; clone size: -; CDR3 DNA: TGTGCCACCTCGGGAAGTTACGAGCAGTACTTC; CDR3 protein: CATSGSYEQYF
D gene: -; V gene: TRBV7-2; J gene: TRBJ1-5; clone size: few; CDR3 DNA: TGTGCCAGCAGCTCCTACACGACCGGCAATCAGCCCCAGCATTTT; CDR3 protein: CASSSYTTGNQPQHF
D gene: -; V gene: TRBV7-3; J gene: TRBJ2-1; clone size: -; CDR3 DNA: TGTGCCAGCAGCTTCAATGCTCCCAGTGGGGAGCAGTTCTTC; CDR3 protein: CASSFNAPSGEQFF
D gene: -; V gene: TRBV20-1; J gene: TRBJ1-2; clone size: -; CDR3 DNA: TGCAGTGCTTGGACAGCTGGGTCTTGGACCTTC; CDR3 protein: CSAWTAGSWTF
D gene: -; V gene: TRBV28; J gene: TRBJ2-2; clone size: -; CDR3 DNA: TGTGCCAGCACCCCAGCGGCAGATAACACCGGGGAGCTGTTTTTT; CDR3 protein: CASTPAADNTGELFF
D gene: -; V gene: TRBV10-1; J gene: TRBJ2-1; clone size: -; CDR3 DNA: TGCGCCAGCATTCCTCCCAGGACGTATATTTCCTACAATGAGCAGTTCTTC; CDR3 protein: CASIPPRTYISYNEQFF